Sequencing of this T cell receptor (beta chain) was carried out in a study of cytomegalovirus exposure and HLA in healthy donors (dated by TCRdb to 2017 to 2019). A note on the overall study: According to a later analysis, one platform produced both the approximately 110 validation repertoires and the 620 or so repertoires of the first cohort. The aim of the study was to test whether cataloging public T cell receptors could identify signatures of past pathogen exposure. Besides the first cohort of around 700 subjects, a separate validation cohort made up of 90 to 150 different subjects was used. The study combined high-throughput TCR immunosequencing, statistical association of individual TCRs with disease status, and machine learning to predict cytomegalovirus infection status. The paper's findings and limits, for the study overall: A total of 150 to 200 TCR beta chains were listed by the study as associated with cytomegalovirus. All 120 or so repertoires were used to score co-occurrence in the validation cohort in a later analysis, because that analysis had no HLA typing for the cohort. According to the authors, the approach could potentially be generalized to other disease states and immunological phenotypes. In vitro tests confirmed that three of the cytomegalovirus-associated TCR beta chains recognize cytomegalovirus antigens. Across donors, most TCR sequences were observed very rarely, whereas some public TCRs were present in many individuals. A later analysis found that TCRs clustered in the first cohort also tended to co-occur in the approximately 120 validation repertoires, with approximately 94% of cluster scores above 0. The classifier was reported to diagnose cytomegalovirus status with high specificity and sensitivity in both the original cohort and the validation cohort.

V drops 4 bases and J drops 1 base, leaving 20 bases in between. The CDR3 has 17 amino acids, counting the end cysteine and phenylalanine. CDR3 DNA is the only sequence kept; it has 51 bases, read in frame from the first base. Sequences SGHNT (CDR1) and YYREEE (CDR2) are obtained from the germline V gene (reference sequence). Library generation was performed with the immunoSEQ multiplex PCR assay. The paper's data handling went like this. A statistical classification framework was built to diagnose cytomegalovirus status from the catalog of TCR beta chain sequences. TCRdb provides this immuneACCESS table in a form limited to in-frame rearrangements. Some clones are lacking; in checked studies, under half of them reflect an unresolved V gene, and why the rest are absent is not known. V and J calls and clone size follow that table, whereas D and trimming were derived from the DNA. The sample table records around 190,000 clones; approximately 78% of these occur just once. The ten most abundant clones make up about 1.2% of the sample.

As for this clone: The specificity of this receptor is unknown. Per-base qualities were not stored, and no clone one base away is much larger.

The donors belonged to the validation cohort of over a hundred subjects, which was separate from the roughly 700-subject first cohort. The sequence is built from TRBV5-4 and TRBJ1-1; TRBD1 is possibly the D segment (5 matching bases). The source of this sequence is a woman in her thirties in good health and CMV-seronegative. Sequencing was done on a sample of PBMCs. The CDR3 in this case is CASSPALAGISNTEAFF. In nucleotide form, the sequence is TGTGCCAGCAGCCCCGCGTTAGCAGGGATTTCGAACACTGAAGCTTTCTTT.